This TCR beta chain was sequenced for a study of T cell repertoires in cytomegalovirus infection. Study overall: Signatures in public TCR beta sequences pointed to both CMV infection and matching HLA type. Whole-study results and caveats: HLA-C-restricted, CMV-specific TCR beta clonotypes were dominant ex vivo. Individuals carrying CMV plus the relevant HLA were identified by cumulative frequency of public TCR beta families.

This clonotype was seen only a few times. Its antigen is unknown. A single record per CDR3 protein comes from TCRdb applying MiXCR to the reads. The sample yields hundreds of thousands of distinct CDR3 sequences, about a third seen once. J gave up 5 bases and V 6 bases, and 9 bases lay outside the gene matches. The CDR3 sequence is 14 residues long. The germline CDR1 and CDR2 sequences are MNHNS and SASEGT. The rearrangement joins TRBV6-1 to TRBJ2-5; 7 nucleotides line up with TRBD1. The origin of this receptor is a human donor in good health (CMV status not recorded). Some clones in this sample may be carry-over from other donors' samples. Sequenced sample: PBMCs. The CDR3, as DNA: TGTGCCAGCAGCCTGACAGGGAGAGACGAGACCCAGTACTTC. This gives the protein CASSLTGRDETQYF.